This T cell receptor (beta chain) derives from a study of T cell repertoires in cytomegalovirus infection. Study summary: The authors relied on CMV epitopes, both recently identified HLA-C-restricted and well-studied HLA-B-restricted. Public signatures in TCR beta pointed to CMV infection and matching HLA type. The study's findings and limits: In two of eight donors, the top clonotype was HLA-C-restricted CMV-specific. Individuals carrying CMV plus the relevant HLA were identified by cumulative frequency of public TCR beta families.

V was pared by 2 bases and J by 7 bases, with 5 bases of the junction left unmatched. Per the germline V gene, CDR1 is MNHNS and CDR2 is SASEGT. This CDR3 has 15 amino acids. This clonotype occurred many times. The antigen is not known. One entry per CDR3 protein, called by TCRdb with MiXCR from the reads. The table lists a few hundred thousand distinct CDR3 sequences, about 34% of them singletons. The J gene is TRBJ1-2, the V gene TRBV6-1, with 12 bases aligning to TRBD1. This receptor was taken from a human donor in good health (CMV status not recorded). Some clones in this sample may be carry-over from other donors' samples. The specimen comprised cultured PBMCs, sampled from culture after CMV antigen stimulation. CDR3 in DNA: TGTGCCAGCAGTGAAAGGGACAGGGGGCTCGGTGGCTACACCTTC. Protein: CASSERDRGLGGYTF.